The 14 T cell receptor beta chains below come from one sample, sequenced in a study of graft-versus-host responses after intestinal transplantation. Sequenced by immunoSEQ multiplex PCR; TCRdb stores in-frame clones only, minus some. The table lists some 100,000 clones, around 90% of them singletons, with about 6.3% in the top ten. The antigens for these receptors are not known. The sample consisted of unstimulated CD8+ T cells sorted from spleen or lymph node cells, taken before intestinal transplant. The receptor set was obtained from a human donor who received an intestinal transplant.

The chain recombines TRBV6-1 with TRBJ1-2; no firm D call. The CDR3 is made up of 11 amino acids. The germline V and J ends were trimmed by 6 bases and 1 base, with 3 bases remaining between them. In germline, CDR1 is MNHNS, CDR2 SASEGT. As DNA, the CDR3 is TGTGCCAGCAGGTTTAACTATGGCTACACCTTC. Translation: CASRFNYGYTF.

The rearrangement links TRBV2 to TRBJ1-4; D is ambiguous. Trimming removed 1 base from V and 0 bases from J, with 12 bases in between. Germline-derived CDR1 and CDR2 are SNHLY and FYNNEI. The CDR3 is 17 residues long. The CDR3 sequence is CASSEVPPGATNEKLFF. The DNA of the CDR3 is TGTGCCAGCAGTGAAGTCCCACCGGGTGCAACTAATGAAAAACTGTTTTTT.

The chain couples TRBV4-1 to TRBJ1-4; D gene unclear. V shed 1 base and J shed 6 bases, with 12 bases lying between them. The CDR3 extends over 15 amino acids. The germline CDR1 and CDR2 sequences are MGHRA and YSYEKL. Here the CDR3 DNA reads TGCGCCAGCAGCCAAGGTGCCAGGCTGGATGAAAAACTGTTTTTT. Translated: CASSQGARLDEKLFF.

V gene TRBV15 combines with J gene TRBJ2-7, with D tentatively TRBD1 (5 bases). There are 14 residues in the CDR3. V lost 3 bases, J lost 4 bases, and 13 bases lay in between. Germline CDR1 LNHNV, CDR2 YYDKDF (reference sequence). The CDR3 DNA reads as TGTGCCACCAGCAGTCCTACGGACAAATACGAGCAGTACTTC. Amino acid sequence: CATSSPTDKYEQYF.

The V and J genes are TRBV27 and TRBJ2-1, with 10 nucleotides matching TRBD1. The V gene's germline CDR1 is MNHEY and CDR2 SMNVEV (reference sequence). Trimming cost V 4 bases and J 9 bases; bases outside gene matches: 6. CDR3 size: 14 residues. The CDR3 bases are TGTGCCAGCAGTTACGGACAGGGGGTTGTTGAGCAGTTCTTC. Translated, it gives CASSYGQGVVEQFF.

The chain uses TRBV6-1 and TRBJ2-1, with 7 nucleotides matching TRBD2. The V segment lost 8 bases and the J segment 0 bases; nucleotides outside the gene matches: 7. Germline CDR1 reads MNHNS; CDR2 reads SASEGT. The CDR3 consists of 15 residues. DNA of the CDR3: TGTGCCAGCGGTCTAGCGGTACGCTCCTACAATGAGCAGTTCTTC. Its translation: CASGLAVRSYNEQFF.

As concerns this clone: This same CDR3 is encoded by further DNA sequences in the sample. The V gene is TRBV4-1, the J gene TRBJ2-7; 8 nucleotides agree with TRBD1. CDR1 and CDR2 from the germline V gene are MGHRA and YSYEKL. V lost 4 bases to trimming and J lost 4 bases; unmatched junction nucleotides: 3. This CDR3 has 13 amino acids. The CDR3 DNA reads as TGCGCCAGCAGCCTAGACAGGGGTTACGAGCAGTACTTC. Encoded protein: CASSLDRGYEQYF.

The chain recombines TRBV7-3 with TRBJ2-1, with 8 nucleotides matching TRBD1. Looked up from germline, CDR1 is SGHTA and CDR2 is FQGTGA. The CDR3 totals 16 residues. Germline trimming cut 2 bases from V and 5 bases from J; bases unmatched to any gene: 8. The CDR3 DNA reads TGTGCCAGCAGCTTACTTCAGACAGGGGTTCACAATGAGCAGTTCTTC. It translates to CASSLLQTGVHNEQFF.

The count of this clone is one. This chain uses TRBV6-5 with TRBJ1-2; a weak D match, TRBD1 (6 bases). V lost 2 bases and J 4 bases, leaving 14 bases between the germline ends. CDR1 and CDR2 (germline): MNHEY, SVGAGI. The CDR3 covers 15 residues. CDR3 nucleotides: TGTGCCAGCAGTTACGGGCAGGGGTTTTTCTATGGCTACACCTTC. Encoded protein: CASSYGQGFFYGYTF.

The chain joins TRBV7-9 to TRBJ2-1; 13 nucleotides align to TRBD2. In germline, CDR1 is SEHNR, CDR2 FQNEAQ (reference sequence). This CDR3 has 15 residues. The ends lost 4 bases at V and 6 bases at J; junction bases unmatched: 3. CDR3 in amino acids: CASSSGLAGSNEQFF. The CDR3 coding sequence is TGTGCCAGCAGCTCGGGACTAGCGGGATCCAATGAGCAGTTCTTC.

The chain joins TRBV10-1 to TRBJ1-1; tentatively, D is TRBD1 (5 bases). CDR1 WNHNN and CDR2 SYGVQD come from the germline V gene (reference sequence). V lost 6 bases to trimming and J lost 5 bases, with 16 bases between them. The CDR3 runs 14 residues. The CDR3: CASSTGTPGTEAFF. The CDR3 DNA reads as TGCGCCAGCAGCACCGGGACCCCGGGGACTGAAGCTTTCTTT.

The gene calls are TRBV9 and TRBJ2-1; no reliable D call. The CDR3 sequence is 14 residues long. V dropped 0 bases and J dropped 8 bases, with 12 bases sitting between them. The germline gives CDR1 SGDLS, CDR2 YYNGEE. The CDR3 DNA follows: TGTGCCAGCAGCGTAGGCAGGCTTATGGATGAGCAGTTCTTC. Its protein is CASSVGRLMDEQFF. Using reference TRBV9 and TRBJ2-1 for the parts outside the CDR3, the full variable domain is DSGVTQTPKHLITATGQRVTLRCSPRSGDLSVYWYQQSLDQGLQFLIQYYNGEERAKGNILERFSAQQFPDLHSELNLSSLELGDSALYFCASSVGRLMDEQFFGPGTRLTVL.

J is TRBJ2-5 and V is TRBV29-1, with 11 bases matching TRBD1. The CDR3 totals 14 residues. V shed 7 bases, J shed 5 bases, and the junction held 9 bases outside the gene matches. Germline CDR1 is SQVTM and CDR2 is ANQGSEA. The CDR3 DNA reads as TGCAGCGGAGCCGGGACAGGGGGTTGGGAGACCCAGTACTTC. Its protein product is CSGAGTGGWETQYF.

The J gene is TRBJ2-5, the V gene TRBV2; D is possibly TRBD1 (5 bases). Between the trimmed V and J ends, which lost 4 bases and 1 base, there was a span of 16 bases. CDR3 length: 16 residues. Germline loops: CDR1 SNHLY, CDR2 FYNNEI. The CDR3 spells CASSVWLPDSQETQYF. The DNA for the CDR3 is TGTGCCAGCAGTGTGTGGCTCCCTGACAGCCAAGAGACCCAGTACTTC.